These 12 T cell receptor beta chains originate from one sample sequenced in a study of blood T cell repertoires in COVID-19. Libraries were prepared by immunoSEQ multiplex PCR; TCRdb keeps only in-frame clonotypes and omits some of them. Of around 250,000 clones listed, 70% to 90% are singletons. Input material: peripheral blood. The receptor set was obtained from a woman in her thirties with active or convalescent COVID-19.

The chain employs TRBV5-1 and TRBJ2-7, with 8 bases fitting TRBD1. The CDR3 contains 15 residues. The V segment lost 2 bases and the J segment 1 base; nucleotides outside the gene matches: 5. In germline, CDR1 is SGHRS, CDR2 YFSETQ. CDR3 amino acids: CASSFDRGPSYEQYF. In DNA form, the CDR3 reads TGCGCCAGCAGCTTTGACAGGGGTCCTTCCTACGAGCAGTACTTC.

This clone occurred a few times. CDR3 amino acids: CASSLNGQGGEAFF. The CDR3 DNA follows: TGTGCCAGCAGCTTAAATGGGCAGGGGGGTGAAGCTTTCTTT. This chain joins TRBV7-2 and TRBJ1-1; 7 positions match TRBD1. V was clipped by 2 bases and J by 7 bases; unmatched bases: 7. The CDR3 length is 14 residues. The germline gives CDR1 SGHTA, CDR2 FQGNSA.

The rearrangement uses TRBV15 and TRBJ2-3; tentatively, D is TRBD2 (6 bases). The V and J ends lost 0 bases and 9 bases respectively, with 16 bases between them. CDR1 and CDR2 from the germline V gene are LNHNV and YYDKDF (reference sequence). This CDR3 region has 15 residues. The CDR3 DNA is TGTGCCACCAGCAGAGAAATCGGGCGGGCGGGGACGCAGTATTTT. This gives the protein CATSREIGRAGTQYF.

The chain recombines TRBV28 with TRBJ1-6, with unresolved D. The CDR3 totals 14 residues. V shed 7 bases and J shed 6 bases, with 13 bases lying between them. Germline V gene data show CDR1 as MDHEN and CDR2 as SYDVKM. The CDR3 DNA reads TGTGCCAGCACTTTCGAAGGCGGTAATTCACCCCTCCACTTT. As protein: CASTFEGGNSPLHF.

The rearrangement links TRBV5-4 to TRBJ2-3; 9 positions agree with TRBD2. The CDR3 length is 16 residues. CDR1 and CDR2 (germline): SGHNT, YYREEE (reference sequence). V lost 2 bases to trimming and J lost 0 bases; unmatched junction nucleotides: 4. CDR3 in amino acids: CASSFRLAASTDTQYF. The DNA of the CDR3 is TGTGCCAGCAGCTTTCGACTAGCGGCAAGCACAGATACGCAGTATTTT.

The chain is built from TRBV7-9 and TRBJ1-4; 9 positions agree with TRBD1. CDR1 is SEHNR, CDR2 FQNEAQ, per germline (reference sequence). This CDR3 has 14 amino acids. The trim removed 6 bases at V and 8 bases at J, leaving 7 bases unmatched. The CDR3 loop is CASSPDRGAEKLFF. CDR3 in DNA: TGTGCCAGCAGTCCGGACAGGGGTGCGGAAAAACTGTTTTTT.

The rearrangement uses TRBV10-3 and TRBJ1-2; 7 bases align to TRBD1. The CDR3 spans 13 residues. CDR1 and CDR2 (germline): ENHRY, SYGVKD. The V segment lost 3 bases and the J segment 4 bases; nucleotides outside the gene matches: 2. CDR3 nucleotides: TGTGCCATCAGTGATCAGGGGGTCTATGGCTACACCTTC. This encodes CAISDQGVYGYTF.

The V gene is TRBV12-3 or TRBV12-4, the J gene TRBJ1-5; no clear D gene. Trimming stripped 5 bases from V and 5 bases from J, with 10 bases between. The CDR3 length is 13 residues. The CDR3 spells CASSPLEDQPQHF. DNA of the CDR3: TGTGCCAGCAGTCCGCTTGAGGATCAGCCCCAGCATTTT.

The rearrangement links TRBV19 to TRBJ1-1; 11 bases map to TRBD1. There are 13 residues in the CDR3. Germline V gene data show CDR1 as LNHDA and CDR2 as SQIVND (reference sequence). The junction had 2 bases not matched to a gene; V was cut back by 5 bases and J by 6 bases. In DNA, the CDR3 is TGTGCCAGTAGTTGGGGACAGGGGGCTGAAGCTTTCTTT. It is translated as CASSWGQGAEAFF.

The chain couples TRBV19 to TRBJ2-3; 12 nucleotides agree with TRBD1. Germline V gene data show CDR1 as LNHDA and CDR2 as SQIVND (reference sequence). Losses at the gene ends were 5 bases for V and 3 bases for J; bases not matched to a gene: 6. CDR3 length equals 16 residues. CDR3 loop: CASSGTGGAQTDTQYF. CDR3 DNA: TGTGCCAGTAGTGGGACAGGGGGCGCTCAGACAGATACGCAGTATTTT. Filled out from reference TRBV19 and TRBJ2-3, the complete variable domain reads DGGITQSPKYLFRKEGQNVTLSCEQNLNHDAMYWYRQDPGQGLRLIYYSQIVNDFQKGDIAEGYSVSREKKESFPLTVTSAQKNPTAFYLCASSGTGGAQTDTQYFGPGTRLTVL.

With respect to this clone: Other DNA sequences from this sample encode an identical CDR3 as well. V and J are TRBV3-1 (or the pseudogene TRBV3-2) and TRBJ1-1; 10 bases are a match to TRBD1. Germline CDR1 reads LGHDT; CDR2 reads YNNKEL (reference sequence). The CDR3 covers 15 residues. The V gene end was trimmed by 3 bases and the J gene end by 1 base; junction bases not matched to a gene: 2. The CDR3 DNA reads as TGTGCCAGCAGCCATAGGGACAGGGGGAACACTGAAGCTTTCTTT. It encodes CASSHRDRGNTEAFF.

This chain links TRBV5-1 with TRBJ1-1; TRBD1 aligns across 8 bases. Germline CDR1 SGHRS, CDR2 YFSETQ. V lost 2 bases and J lost 5; bases outside the gene matches: 5. The CDR3 consists of 14 residues. This chain's CDR3 is CASSFSRGQTEAFF. The CDR3 nucleotides read TGCGCCAGCAGCTTCAGCAGGGGGCAGACTGAAGCTTTCTTT.